This entry lists 29 T cell receptor beta chains sequenced from one sample in a study of blood T cell repertoires in COVID-19. Assay used: immunoSEQ multiplex PCR; TCRdb lists only in-frame clones, some missing. The sample has approximately 99,000 clones, 88% seen once; the top ten hold approximately 2.5%. The sequencing input was peripheral blood. Receptors were obtained from a human donor in a cohort sampled during active COVID-19.

In this sample, this clone turned up a few times. The rearrangement joins TRBV19 to TRBJ1-1; 7 bases agree with TRBD1. This CDR3 contains 11 residues. V lost 5 bases to trimming and J lost 8 bases; unmatched junction nucleotides: 2. Germline V gene sequence: CDR1 LNHDA, CDR2 SQIVND (reference sequence). DNA of the CDR3: TGTGCCAGTAGTGAGACAGGGGAAGCTTTCTTT. Translating gives CASSETGEAFF. Variable domain in full (rest from reference TRBV19 and TRBJ1-1): DGGITQSPKYLFRKEGQNVTLSCEQNLNHDAMYWYRQDPGQGLRLIYYSQIVNDFQKGDIAEGYSVSREKKESFPLTVTSAQKNPTAFYLCASSETGEAFFGQGTRLTVV.

The chain carries TRBV2 and TRBJ1-1, with TRBD1 matching over 7 bases. The CDR3 is made up of 13 amino acids. Germline-derived CDR1 and CDR2 are SNHLY and FYNNEI. The J segment lost 0 bases and the V segment lost 6 bases, leaving 1 base of the junction unmatched. CDR3 in amino acids: CASRGQMNTEAFF. The CDR3 DNA reads as TGTGCCAGCAGGGGACAGATGAACACTGAAGCTTTCTTT.

The chain is built from TRBV5-1 and TRBJ1-2; D possibly corresponds to TRBD1 (5 bases). V gave up 2 bases and J gave up 7 bases, with 12 bases separating them. This CDR3 is built from 13 residues. Germline CDR1 and CDR2: SGHRS and YFSETQ. The CDR3 spells CASSFIRVGGYTF. Here the CDR3 DNA reads TGCGCCAGCAGCTTCATCAGGGTCGGTGGCTACACCTTC.

The chain uses TRBV7-3 and TRBJ2-3, with 10 bases matching TRBD2. V lost 2 bases and J lost 5; bases outside the gene matches: 7. Germline V lookup: CDR1 SGHTA, CDR2 FQGTGA. The CDR3 spans 16 residues. The CDR3 region has the DNA TGTGCCAGCAGCTTACGGCCTAGCGGGAGTGGAGATACGCAGTATTTT. This sequence encodes CASSLRPSGSGDTQYF. Drawing the rest from reference TRBV7-3 and TRBJ2-3, the complete variable domain is GAGVSQTPSNKVTEKGKYVELRCDPISGHTALYWYRQSLGQGPEFLIYFQGTGAADDSGLPNDRFFAVRPEGSVSTLKIQRTERGDSAVYLCASSLRPSGSGDTQYFGPGTRLTVL.

The CDR3 DNA sequence: TGTGCCAGCAGCCCCCATGAACGGCGGACTACGATGGCTTTCTTT. Translation gives CASSPHERRTTMAFF. The rearrangement uses TRBV7-8 and TRBJ1-1; D remains unclear. The ends were cut back, 5 bases at V and 11 bases at J, with 24 bases in the middle. Germline V gives CDR1 SGHVS, CDR2 FQNEAQ. CDR3 size: 15 residues.

Only one count was recorded for this clone. The chain uses TRBV18 and TRBJ2-7; 13 positions agree with TRBD2. The ends lost 6 bases at V and 3 bases at J; junction bases unmatched: 11. The V gene's germline CDR1 is KGHSH and CDR2 LQKENI. The CDR3 runs to 17 residues. CDR3 sequence reads: CASSRTSGSTISYEQYF. CDR3 coding DNA: TGTGCCAGCTCCAGGACTAGCGGGAGTACTATTAGCTACGAGCAGTACTTC.

V and J are TRBV7-8 and TRBJ1-1; no clear D gene. The CDR3 sequence is 13 residues long. Germline V lookup: CDR1 SGHVS, CDR2 FQNEAQ. Trimming shortened V by 4 bases and J by 1 base, and 7 bases separated the two germline ends. CDR3 sequence reads: CASSSDTNTEAFF. Here the CDR3 DNA reads TGTGCCAGCAGCTCAGATACGAACACTGAAGCTTTCTTT.

The CDR3 here is CASSRGQLYGYTF. In DNA form, the CDR3 reads TGTGCCAGCAGTCGGGGACAGTTATATGGCTACACCTTC. V usage is TRBV12-3 or TRBV12-4 and J usage is TRBJ1-2, with TRBD1 matching 7 bases. The CDR3 totals 13 residues. V lost 5 bases to trimming and J lost 5 bases; unmatched junction nucleotides: 5.

This clone has a single count. This chain connects TRBV5-6 to TRBJ1-2; D gene unclear. The ends were cut back, 3 bases at V and 4 bases at J, with 13 bases in the middle. The germline CDR1 and CDR2 sequences are SGHDT and YYEEEE. The CDR3 runs to 14 residues. CDR3 protein: CASSSTSQFYGYTF. In DNA, the CDR3 is TGTGCCAGCAGCTCGACATCACAGTTCTATGGCTACACCTTC.

The gene calls are TRBV2 and TRBJ2-3; TRBD2 aligns across 9 bases. Germline trimming cut 11 bases from V and 2 bases from J; bases unmatched to any gene: 8. This CDR3 comprises 14 residues. Germline CDR1 SNHLY, CDR2 FYNNEI. CDR3 residues: CADSGTSFTDTQYF. CDR3 DNA sequence: TGTGCCGACTCCGGGACTAGCTTCACAGATACGCAGTATTTT.

The CDR3 DNA reads TGCAGTGCTAGTACCGGGGGGCATGAAAAACTGTTTTTT. Its protein is CSASTGGHEKLFF. This chain joins TRBV20-1 and TRBJ1-4, with D possibly TRBD1 on 6 matching bases. Germline V gene sequence: CDR1 DFQATT, CDR2 SNEGSKA (reference sequence). Trimming stripped 3 bases from V and 6 bases from J, with 11 bases between. The length of the CDR3 is 13 residues.

The genes are TRBV5-1 and TRBJ1-2, with 9 bases identical to TRBD1. This CDR3 comprises 15 residues. Germline CDR1 is SGHRS and CDR2 is YFSETQ. With V trimmed by 3 bases and J by 4 bases, 7 bases remained unmatched. The CDR3 spells CASSSTGGVSYGYTF. CDR3 nucleotides: TGCGCCAGCAGCTCCACAGGGGGCGTGAGCTATGGCTACACCTTC.

This clone has only one observation. The chain carries TRBV28 and TRBJ2-4; 8 bases agree with TRBD1. The CDR3 contains 13 residues. V shed 5 bases, J shed 8 bases, and the junction held 5 bases outside the gene matches. Germline V gene lookup returns CDR1 MDHEN and CDR2 SYDVKM. CDR3: CASSPDRGDIQYF. The CDR3 DNA sequence: TGTGCCAGCAGTCCAGACAGGGGAGACATTCAGTACTTC.

The rearrangement joins TRBV6-5 to TRBJ1-5; 7 nucleotides line up with TRBD1. The CDR3 runs to 13 residues. Germline assignment: CDR1 MNHEY and CDR2 SVGAGI. Unmatched junction bases numbered 3, after V lost 10 bases and J lost 0 bases. The CDR3 here is CATDRDSNQPQHF. CDR3 coding DNA: TGTGCCACCGACAGGGATAGCAATCAGCCCCAGCATTTT.

The chain recombines TRBV7-3 with TRBJ1-6, with D perhaps matching TRBD1 (5 bases). The CDR3 spans 14 residues. CDR1 is SGHTA, CDR2 FQGTGA, per germline. Deletions cut 3 bases from V and 7 bases from J, with 10 bases between. The CDR3 sequence is CASSFGTLNSPLHF. The CDR3, as DNA: TGTGCCAGCAGCTTCGGGACTCTCAATTCACCCCTCCACTTT.

CDR3 sequence reads: CASSVRGLAYSGELFF. The CDR3, as DNA: TGTGCCAGCAGCGTGAGGGGGCTAGCGTACTCCGGGGAGCTGTTTTTT. This chain links TRBV9 with TRBJ2-2; tentative D call: TRBD1 (7 bases). Trimming shortened V by 2 bases and J by 6 bases, and 17 bases separated the two germline ends. This CDR3 spans 16 amino acids. Germline V gene lookup returns CDR1 SGDLS and CDR2 YYNGEE. The full variable domain, completed using reference TRBV9 and TRBJ2-2, is DSGVTQTPKHLITATGQRVTLRCSPRSGDLSVYWYQQSLDQGLQFLIQYYNGEERAKGNILERFSAQQFPDLHSELNLSSLELGDSALYFCASSVRGLAYSGELFFGEGSRLTVL.

The rearrangement links TRBV12-5 to TRBJ2-3, with TRBD2 matching 9 bases. The junction had 11 bases not matched to a gene; V was cut back by 7 bases and J by 3 bases. This CDR3 spans 16 amino acids. Germline CDR1 is LGHNT and CDR2 is FRNRAP. CDR3 protein: CASARVAGEGTDTQYF. CDR3 nucleotides: TGTGCTAGTGCTAGGGTAGCGGGAGAAGGGACAGATACGCAGTATTTT.

The chain couples TRBV7-6 to TRBJ2-3, with 7 bases that match TRBD2. The CDR3 runs to 16 residues. The V gene's germline CDR1 is SGHVS and CDR2 FNYEAQ. Germline trimming cut 5 bases from V and 1 base from J; bases unmatched to any gene: 9. The CDR3 loop is CASSLLLRGGTDTQYF. Here the CDR3 DNA reads TGTGCCAGCAGCCTACTTCTCCGGGGGGGCACAGATACGCAGTATTTT.

The chain uses TRBV29-1 and TRBJ1-5; D not certain. Germline assignment: CDR1 SQVTM and CDR2 ANQGSEA. The V and J ends lost 2 bases and 5 bases respectively, with 10 bases between them. The CDR3 sequence is 13 residues long. CDR3 in DNA: TGCAGCGTTGAAACAGACCCCTATCAGCCCCAGCATTTT. Translating it yields CSVETDPYQPQHF. Supplemented by reference TRBV29-1 and TRBJ1-5, the full variable domain reads SAVISQKPSRDICQRGTSLTIQCQVDSQVTMMFWYRQQPGQSLTLIATANQGSEATYESGFVIDKFPISRPNLTFSTLTVSNMSPEDSSIYLCSVETDPYQPQHFGDGTRLSIL.

The chain links TRBV5-6 to TRBJ2-7, with TRBD2 identical over 12 bases. Germline CDR1 and CDR2: SGHDT and YYEEEE. The CDR3 sequence is 14 residues long. The ends lost 4 bases at V and 8 bases at J; junction bases unmatched: 7. The CDR3 sequence is CASSALAGGSQQYF. CDR3 DNA sequence: TGTGCCAGCAGCGCCCTAGCGGGAGGGTCTCAGCAGTACTTC.

V gene TRBV6-4 combines with J gene TRBJ1-1, with unresolved D. V was trimmed by 3 bases and J by 0 bases, leaving 5 bases between them. CDR1 and CDR2 (germline): MRHNA, SNTAGT. This CDR3 has 13 residues. CDR3 sequence reads: CASSETLNTEAFF. In DNA, the CDR3 is TGTGCCAGCAGTGAAACACTGAACACTGAAGCTTTCTTT.

The J gene is TRBJ2-5, the V gene TRBV9, with D hard to call. Looked up from germline, CDR1 is SGDLS and CDR2 is YYNGEE. This CDR3 spans 13 amino acids. V lost 0 bases to trimming and J lost 4 bases, with 7 bases between them. In DNA form, the CDR3 reads TGTGCCAGCAGCGTAGCCACGGGAGAGACCCAGTACTTC. It encodes CASSVATGETQYF.

In this sample, this clone turned up once. The rearrangement links TRBV6-1 to TRBJ1-1; perhaps TRBD1 as D (5 bases). V shed 1 base and J shed 4 bases, with 10 bases lying between them. The CDR3 runs 14 residues. Germline CDR1 MNHNS, CDR2 SASEGT. The CDR3 protein is CASSEGGGGTEAFF. The CDR3 region has the DNA TGTGCCAGCAGTGAAGGTGGGGGGGGCACTGAAGCTTTCTTT.

This clone was observed once. The chain uses TRBV18 and TRBJ1-1; D is possibly TRBD1 (6 bases). The germline V gene encodes CDR1 KGHSH and CDR2 LQKENI. CDR3 size: 13 residues. Trimming left V 5 bases short and J 8 bases short, with 15 bases between. The CDR3 coding sequence is TGTGCCAGCTCAAAGGGGCAACAGGGAGAAGCTTTCTTT. This sequence encodes CASSKGQQGEAFF.

This clone was observed a handful of times. This chain uses TRBV11-3 with TRBJ2-1; D is unresolved. Trimming cost V 1 base and J 4 bases, with 5 bases left between them. The length of the CDR3 is 13 residues. Germline-derived CDR1 and CDR2 are SGHNT and YENEEA. This CDR3 is CASSLGSYNEQFF. CDR3 bases: TGTGCCAGCAGCTTAGGGAGTTACAATGAGCAGTTCTTC.

The rearrangement uses TRBV29-1 and TRBJ1-1, with D maybe TRBD1 (5 bases). Germline V gene lookup returns CDR1 SQVTM and CDR2 ANQGSEA. V lost 1 base and J 0 bases, leaving 6 bases between the germline ends. This CDR3 is built from 13 residues. CDR3 amino acids: CSVEGTMNTEAFF. CDR3 nucleotides: TGCAGCGTTGAAGGGACAATGAACACTGAAGCTTTCTTT.

The chain is built from TRBV28 and TRBJ1-2; D gene ambiguous. Germline values: CDR1 MDHEN, CDR2 SYDVKM. V was pared by 3 bases and J by 8 bases, with 7 bases between. This CDR3 region has 11 residues. CDR3 region: CASSFGSGYTF. CDR3 DNA sequence: TGTGCCAGCAGTTTCGGTTCCGGCTACACCTTC.

The CDR3: CASSWALNTEAFF. The DNA for the CDR3 is TGTGCCAGCAGCTGGGCACTGAACACTGAAGCTTTCTTT. The V and J genes are TRBV5-5 and TRBJ1-1, with unresolved D. CDR3 size: 13 residues. The V end was cut by 3 bases, the J end by 0 bases, with 6 bases between. The germline CDR1 and CDR2 sequences are SGHKS and YYEKEE (reference sequence).

This clone has a handful of counts. V and J are TRBV5-1 and TRBJ2-1, with TRBD2 identical over 8 bases. The CDR3 consists of 15 residues. Germline lookup yields CDR1 SGHRS and CDR2 YFSETQ. The V gene end was trimmed by 6 bases and the J gene end by 2 bases; junction bases not matched to a gene: 7. Here the CDR3 reads CASTWVAGTYNEQFF. DNA of the CDR3: TGCGCCAGCACCTGGGTAGCGGGGACCTACAATGAGCAGTTCTTC.